The 8 T cell receptor beta chains below were found in one sample sequenced in a study of blood T cell repertoires in COVID-19. Some clones are missing from TCRdb's copy, which holds only in-frame ones; the method was immunoSEQ multiplex PCR. Of about 130,000 clones in the sample, approximately 80% were seen once. What was sequenced was peripheral blood. Source of these receptors: a man aged 55 to 70 who had recovered from COVID-19.

The V call is TRBV10-3, the J call TRBJ2-1, with 12 bases aligning to TRBD2. V dropped 0 bases and J dropped 6; count of bases not matched to a gene: 9. The V gene's germline CDR1 is ENHRY and CDR2 SYGVKD. This CDR3 is 18 amino acids long. The chain's CDR3 is CAISESRLAGVPTNEQFF. In DNA form, the CDR3 reads TGTGCCATCAGTGAGTCCCGACTAGCGGGGGTACCTACCAATGAGCAGTTCTTC.

The rearrangement links TRBV27 to TRBJ2-5; D is perhaps TRBD1 (6 bases). The germline gives CDR1 MNHEY, CDR2 SMNVEV (reference sequence). Trimming cost V 3 bases and J 4 bases, with 15 bases left between them. The CDR3 covers 15 residues. The CDR3 loop is CASSFLGQGRETQYF. CDR3 coding DNA: TGTGCCAGCAGTTTCCTCGGGCAGGGGCGAGAGACCCAGTACTTC.

The chain joins TRBV6-2 or TRBV6-3 to TRBJ2-7; TRBD2 agrees at 7 bases. V shed 2 bases and J 1 base; nucleotides not matched to a gene: 2. CDR1 MNHEY and CDR2 SVGEGT come from the germline V gene. The CDR3 length is 14 residues. CDR3 in amino acids: CASSYGEGSYEQYF. The CDR3 bases are TGTGCCAGCAGTTACGGGGAGGGTTCCTACGAGCAGTACTTC.

A few counts support this clone. This chain links TRBV11-2 with TRBJ2-1; TRBD1 matches 7 bases. The germline V gene has CDR1 SGHAT and CDR2 FQNNGV. V shed 4 bases, J shed 1 base, and the junction held 4 bases outside the gene matches. The CDR3 spans 15 residues. CDR3 DNA sequence: TGTGCCAGCAGCTCCCTACAGGGGTCCTACAATGAGCAGTTCTTC. This gives the protein CASSSLQGSYNEQFF.

V is TRBV11-2 and J is TRBJ2-2; 9 positions match TRBD1. V trimming: 5 bases; J trimming: 2 bases; junction bases outside the gene matches: 6. CDR3 length equals 16 residues. Germline V gene data show CDR1 as SGHAT and CDR2 as FQNNGV. CDR3 in amino acids: CASSRGQGRNTGELFF. Here the CDR3 DNA reads TGTGCCAGCAGCCGGGGACAGGGCCGAAACACCGGGGAGCTGTTTTTT.

The table lists this clone with a few counts. The V and J genes are TRBV10-3 and TRBJ1-1; 10 nucleotides agree with TRBD1. The CDR3 covers 14 residues. After removal of 11 bases from V and 1 base from J, the junction contained 7 bases not matched to a gene. CDR1 and CDR2 from the germline V gene are ENHRY and SYGVKD. CDR3 coding DNA: TGTGCCGCCGGACAGGGGGTGACGAACACTGAAGCTTTCTTT. This gives the protein CAAGQGVTNTEAFF.

This clone was seen only a few times. The chain joins TRBV6-5 to TRBJ2-1; no clear D. The CDR3 is made up of 11 amino acids. Per the germline V gene, CDR1 is MNHEY and CDR2 is SVGAGI. The V and J ends lost 6 bases and 5 bases respectively, with 5 bases between them. The CDR3 coding sequence is TGTGCCAGCAGCTTAGACAATGAGCAGTTCTTC. Its protein is CASSLDNEQFF.

The table lists this clone with a count of one. The chain carries TRBV7-9 and TRBJ2-1; D possibly corresponds to TRBD2 (6 bases). The CDR3 has 15 amino acids. Per germline, CDR1 SEHNR and CDR2 FQNEAQ (reference sequence). V dropped 5 bases and J dropped 2 bases, with 13 bases sitting between them. The chain's CDR3 is CASSPSGSPYNEQFF. The CDR3 coding sequence is TGTGCCAGCAGCCCCAGCGGGTCTCCCTACAATGAGCAGTTCTTC.